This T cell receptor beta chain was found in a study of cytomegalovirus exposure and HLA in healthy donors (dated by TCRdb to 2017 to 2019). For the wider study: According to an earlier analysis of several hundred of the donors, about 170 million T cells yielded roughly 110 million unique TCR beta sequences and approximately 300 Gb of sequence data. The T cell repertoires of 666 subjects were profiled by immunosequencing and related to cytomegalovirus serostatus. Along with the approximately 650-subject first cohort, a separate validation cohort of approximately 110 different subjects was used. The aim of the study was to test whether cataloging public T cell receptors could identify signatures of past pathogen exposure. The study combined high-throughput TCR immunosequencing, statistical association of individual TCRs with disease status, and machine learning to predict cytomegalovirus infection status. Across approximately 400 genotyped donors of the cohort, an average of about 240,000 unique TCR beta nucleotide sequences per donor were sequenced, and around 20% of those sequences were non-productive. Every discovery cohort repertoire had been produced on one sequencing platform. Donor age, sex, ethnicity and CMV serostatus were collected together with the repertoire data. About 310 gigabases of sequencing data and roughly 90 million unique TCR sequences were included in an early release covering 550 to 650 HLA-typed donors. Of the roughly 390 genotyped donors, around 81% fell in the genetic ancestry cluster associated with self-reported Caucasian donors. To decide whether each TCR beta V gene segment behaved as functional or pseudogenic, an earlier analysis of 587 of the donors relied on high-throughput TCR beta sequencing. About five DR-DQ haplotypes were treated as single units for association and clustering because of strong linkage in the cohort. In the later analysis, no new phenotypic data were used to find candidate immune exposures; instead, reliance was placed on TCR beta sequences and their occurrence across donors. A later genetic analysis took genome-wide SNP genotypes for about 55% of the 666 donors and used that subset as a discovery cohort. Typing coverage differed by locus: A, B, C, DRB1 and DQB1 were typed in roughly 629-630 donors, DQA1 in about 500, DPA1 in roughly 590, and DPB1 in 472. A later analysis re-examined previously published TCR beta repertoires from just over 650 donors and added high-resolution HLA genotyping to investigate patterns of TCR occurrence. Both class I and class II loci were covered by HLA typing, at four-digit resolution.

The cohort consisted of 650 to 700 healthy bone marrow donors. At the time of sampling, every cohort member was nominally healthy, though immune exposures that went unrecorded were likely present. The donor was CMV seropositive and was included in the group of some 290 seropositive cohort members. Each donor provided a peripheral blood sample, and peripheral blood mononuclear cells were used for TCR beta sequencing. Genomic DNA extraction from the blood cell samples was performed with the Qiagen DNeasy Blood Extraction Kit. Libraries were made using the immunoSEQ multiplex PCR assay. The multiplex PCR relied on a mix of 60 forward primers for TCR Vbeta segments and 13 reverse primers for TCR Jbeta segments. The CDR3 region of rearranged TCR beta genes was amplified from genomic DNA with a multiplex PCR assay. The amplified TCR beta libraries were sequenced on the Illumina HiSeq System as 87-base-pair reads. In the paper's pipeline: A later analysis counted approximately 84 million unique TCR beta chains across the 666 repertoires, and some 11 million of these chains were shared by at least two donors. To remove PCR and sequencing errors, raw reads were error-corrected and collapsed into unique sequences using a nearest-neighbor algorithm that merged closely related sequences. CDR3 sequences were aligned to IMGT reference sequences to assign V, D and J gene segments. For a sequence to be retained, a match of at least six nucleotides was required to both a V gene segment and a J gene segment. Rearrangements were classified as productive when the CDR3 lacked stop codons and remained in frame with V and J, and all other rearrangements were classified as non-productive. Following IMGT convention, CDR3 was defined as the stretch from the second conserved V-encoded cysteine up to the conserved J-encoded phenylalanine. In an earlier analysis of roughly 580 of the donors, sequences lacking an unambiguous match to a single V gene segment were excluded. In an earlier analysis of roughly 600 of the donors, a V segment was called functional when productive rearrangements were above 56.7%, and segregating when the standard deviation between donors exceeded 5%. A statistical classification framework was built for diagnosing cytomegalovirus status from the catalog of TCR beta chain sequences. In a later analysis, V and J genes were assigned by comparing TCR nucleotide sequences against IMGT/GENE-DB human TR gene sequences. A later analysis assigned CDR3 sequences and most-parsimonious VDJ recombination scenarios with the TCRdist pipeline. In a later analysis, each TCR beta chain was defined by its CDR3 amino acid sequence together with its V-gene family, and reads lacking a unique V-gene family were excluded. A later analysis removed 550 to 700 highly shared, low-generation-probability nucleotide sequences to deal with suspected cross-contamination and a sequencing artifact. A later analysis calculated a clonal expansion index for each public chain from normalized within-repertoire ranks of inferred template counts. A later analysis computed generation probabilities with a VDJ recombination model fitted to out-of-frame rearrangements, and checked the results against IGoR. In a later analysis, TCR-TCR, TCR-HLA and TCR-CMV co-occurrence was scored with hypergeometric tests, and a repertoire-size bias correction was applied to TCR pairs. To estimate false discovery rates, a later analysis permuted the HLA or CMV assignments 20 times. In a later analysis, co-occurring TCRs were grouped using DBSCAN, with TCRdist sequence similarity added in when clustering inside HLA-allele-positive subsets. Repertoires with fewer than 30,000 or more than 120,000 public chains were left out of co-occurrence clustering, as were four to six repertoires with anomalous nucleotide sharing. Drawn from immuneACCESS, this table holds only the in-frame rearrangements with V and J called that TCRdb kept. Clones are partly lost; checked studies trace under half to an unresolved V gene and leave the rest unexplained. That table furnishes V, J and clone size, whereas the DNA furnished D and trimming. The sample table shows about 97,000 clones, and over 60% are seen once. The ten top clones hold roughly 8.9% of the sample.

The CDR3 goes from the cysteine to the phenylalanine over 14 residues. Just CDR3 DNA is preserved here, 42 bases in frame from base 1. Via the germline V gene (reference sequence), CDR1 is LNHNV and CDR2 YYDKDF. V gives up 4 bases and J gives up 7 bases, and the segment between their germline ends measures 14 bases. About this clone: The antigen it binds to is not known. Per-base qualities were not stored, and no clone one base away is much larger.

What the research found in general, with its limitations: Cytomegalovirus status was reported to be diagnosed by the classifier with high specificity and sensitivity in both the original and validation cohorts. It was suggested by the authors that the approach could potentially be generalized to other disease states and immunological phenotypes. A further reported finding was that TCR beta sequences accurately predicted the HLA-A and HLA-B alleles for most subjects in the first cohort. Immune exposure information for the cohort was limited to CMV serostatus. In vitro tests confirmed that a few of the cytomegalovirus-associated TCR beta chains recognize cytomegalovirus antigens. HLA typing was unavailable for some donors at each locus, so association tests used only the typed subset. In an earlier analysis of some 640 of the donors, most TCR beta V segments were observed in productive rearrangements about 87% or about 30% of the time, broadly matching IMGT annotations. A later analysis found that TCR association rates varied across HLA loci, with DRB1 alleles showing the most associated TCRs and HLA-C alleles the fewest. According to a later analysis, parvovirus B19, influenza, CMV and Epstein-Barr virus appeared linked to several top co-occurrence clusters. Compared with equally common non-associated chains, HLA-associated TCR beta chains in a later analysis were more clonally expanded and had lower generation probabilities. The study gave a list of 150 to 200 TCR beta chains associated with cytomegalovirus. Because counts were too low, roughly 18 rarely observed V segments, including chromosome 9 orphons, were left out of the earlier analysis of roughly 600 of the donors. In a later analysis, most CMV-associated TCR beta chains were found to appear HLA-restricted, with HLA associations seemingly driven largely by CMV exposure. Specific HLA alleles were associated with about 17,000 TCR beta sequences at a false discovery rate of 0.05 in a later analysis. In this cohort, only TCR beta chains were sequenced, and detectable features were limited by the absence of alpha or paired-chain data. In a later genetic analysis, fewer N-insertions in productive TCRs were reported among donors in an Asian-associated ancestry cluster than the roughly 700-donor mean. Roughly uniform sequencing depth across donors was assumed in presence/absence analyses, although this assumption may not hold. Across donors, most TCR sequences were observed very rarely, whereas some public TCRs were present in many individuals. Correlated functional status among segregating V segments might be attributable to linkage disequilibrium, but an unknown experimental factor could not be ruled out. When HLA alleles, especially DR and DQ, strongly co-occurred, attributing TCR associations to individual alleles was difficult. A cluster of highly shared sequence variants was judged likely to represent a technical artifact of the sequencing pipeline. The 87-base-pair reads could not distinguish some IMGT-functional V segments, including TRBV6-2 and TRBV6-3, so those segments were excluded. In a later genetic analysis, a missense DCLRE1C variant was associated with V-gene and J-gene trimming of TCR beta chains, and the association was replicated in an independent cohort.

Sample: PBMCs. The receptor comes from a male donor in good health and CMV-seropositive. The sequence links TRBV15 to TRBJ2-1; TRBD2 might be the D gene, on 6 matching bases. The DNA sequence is TGTGCCACCAGCACATCCTTGGCGGGAAATGAGCAGTTCTTC. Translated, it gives CATSTSLAGNEQFF. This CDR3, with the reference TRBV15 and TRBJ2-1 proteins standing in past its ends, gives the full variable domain DAMVIQNPRYQVTQFGKPVTLSCSQTLNHNVMYWYQQKSSQAPKLLFHYYDKDFNNEADTPDNFQSRRPNTSFCFLDIRSPGLGDTAMYLCATSTSLAGNEQFFGPGTRLTVL.